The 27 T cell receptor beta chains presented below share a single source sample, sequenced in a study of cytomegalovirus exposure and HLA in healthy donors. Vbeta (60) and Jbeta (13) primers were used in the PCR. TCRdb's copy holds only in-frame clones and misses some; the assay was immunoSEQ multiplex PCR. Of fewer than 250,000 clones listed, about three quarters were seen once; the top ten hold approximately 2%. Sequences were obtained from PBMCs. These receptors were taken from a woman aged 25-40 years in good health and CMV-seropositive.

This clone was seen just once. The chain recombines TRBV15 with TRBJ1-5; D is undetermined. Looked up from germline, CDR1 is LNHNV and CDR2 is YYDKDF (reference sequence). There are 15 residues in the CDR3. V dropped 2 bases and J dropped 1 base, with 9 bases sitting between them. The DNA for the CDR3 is TGTGCCACCAGCAGACACACGAGGAGCAATCAGCCCCAGCATTTT. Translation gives CATSRHTRSNQPQHF. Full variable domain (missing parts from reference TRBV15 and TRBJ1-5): DAMVIQNPRYQVTQFGKPVTLSCSQTLNHNVMYWYQQKSSQAPKLLFHYYDKDFNNEADTPDNFQSRRPNTSFCFLDIRSPGLGDTAMYLCATSRHTRSNQPQHFGDGTRLSIL.

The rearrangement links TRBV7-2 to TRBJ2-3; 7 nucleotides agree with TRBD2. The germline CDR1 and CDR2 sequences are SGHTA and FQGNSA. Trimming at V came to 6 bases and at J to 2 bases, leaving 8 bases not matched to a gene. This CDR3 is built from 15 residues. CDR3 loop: CASRRTGLPTDTQYF. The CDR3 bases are TGTGCCAGCAGAAGAACGGGACTACCCACAGATACGCAGTATTTT. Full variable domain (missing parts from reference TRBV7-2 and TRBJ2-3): GAGVSQSPSNKVTEKGKDVELRCDPISGHTALYWYRQSLGQGLEFLIYFQGNSAPDKSGLPSDRFSAERTGGSVSTLTIQRTQQEDSAVYLCASRRTGLPTDTQYFGPGTRLTVL.

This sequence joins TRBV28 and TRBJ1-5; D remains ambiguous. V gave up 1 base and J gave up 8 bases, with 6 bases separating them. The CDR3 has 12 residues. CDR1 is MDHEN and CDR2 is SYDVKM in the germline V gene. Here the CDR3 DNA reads TGTGCCAGCAGTTTATTCCAGGAGCCCCAGCATTTT. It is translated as CASSLFQEPQHF.

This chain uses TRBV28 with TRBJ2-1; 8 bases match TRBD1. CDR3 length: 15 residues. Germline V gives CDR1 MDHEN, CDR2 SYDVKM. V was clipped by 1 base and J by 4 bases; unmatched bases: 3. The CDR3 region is CASSLLQGEYNEQFF. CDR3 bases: TGTGCCAGCAGTTTATTACAGGGGGAGTACAATGAGCAGTTCTTC.

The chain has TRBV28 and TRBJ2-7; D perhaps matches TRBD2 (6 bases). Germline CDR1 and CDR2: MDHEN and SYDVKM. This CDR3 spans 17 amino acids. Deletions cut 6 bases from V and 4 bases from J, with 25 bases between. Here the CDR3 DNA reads TGTGCCAGCAGAGGCCGGGACCTCATTTTTGGAGGGTACGAGCAGTACTTC. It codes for CASRGRDLIFGGYEQYF.

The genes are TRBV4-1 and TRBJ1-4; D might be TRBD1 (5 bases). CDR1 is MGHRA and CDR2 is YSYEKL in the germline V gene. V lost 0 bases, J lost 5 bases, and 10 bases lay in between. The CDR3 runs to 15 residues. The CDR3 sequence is CASSQDGGQNEKLFF. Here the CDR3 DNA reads TGCGCCAGCAGCCAAGACGGGGGTCAGAATGAAAAACTGTTTTTT.

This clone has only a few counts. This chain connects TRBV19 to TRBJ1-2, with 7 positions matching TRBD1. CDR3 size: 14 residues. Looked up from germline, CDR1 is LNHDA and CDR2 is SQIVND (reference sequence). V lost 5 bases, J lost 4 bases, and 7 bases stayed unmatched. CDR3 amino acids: CASSSTGLGYGYTF. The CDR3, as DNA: TGTGCCAGTAGTTCGACAGGGCTAGGCTATGGCTACACCTTC.

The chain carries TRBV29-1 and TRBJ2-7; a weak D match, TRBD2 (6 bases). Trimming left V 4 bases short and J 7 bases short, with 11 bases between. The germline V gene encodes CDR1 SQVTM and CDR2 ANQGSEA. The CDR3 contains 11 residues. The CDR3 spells CSVGGEVEQYF. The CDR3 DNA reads TGCAGCGTTGGAGGGGAGGTGGAGCAGTACTTC.

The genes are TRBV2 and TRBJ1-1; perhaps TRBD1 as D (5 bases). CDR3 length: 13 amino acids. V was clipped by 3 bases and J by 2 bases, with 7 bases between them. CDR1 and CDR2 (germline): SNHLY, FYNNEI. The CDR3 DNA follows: TGTGCCAGCAGTGATCAGGGAAACACTGAAGCTTTCTTT. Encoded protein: CASSDQGNTEAFF.

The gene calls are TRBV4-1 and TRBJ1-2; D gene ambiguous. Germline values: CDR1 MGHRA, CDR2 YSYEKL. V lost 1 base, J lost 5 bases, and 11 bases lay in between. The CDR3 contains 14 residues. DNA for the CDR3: TGCGCCAGCAGCCAAGCCGGAGCGAATTATGGCTACACCTTC. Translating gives CASSQAGANYGYTF.

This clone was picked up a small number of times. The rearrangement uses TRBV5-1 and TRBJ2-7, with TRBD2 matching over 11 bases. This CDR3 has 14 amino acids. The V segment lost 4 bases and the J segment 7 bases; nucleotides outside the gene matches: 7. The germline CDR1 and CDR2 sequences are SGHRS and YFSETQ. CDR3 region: CASSPTSGAGEQYF. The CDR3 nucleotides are TGCGCCAGCAGCCCGACTAGCGGGGCGGGGGAGCAGTACTTC.

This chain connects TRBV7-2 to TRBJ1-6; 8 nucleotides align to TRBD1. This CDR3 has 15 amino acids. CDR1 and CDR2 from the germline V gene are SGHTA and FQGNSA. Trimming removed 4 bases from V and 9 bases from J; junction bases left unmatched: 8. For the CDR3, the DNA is TGTGCCAGCAGCTCCCGGGGACAGGAGGCTTCACCCCTCCACTTT. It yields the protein CASSSRGQEASPLHF. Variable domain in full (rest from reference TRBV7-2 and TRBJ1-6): GAGVSQSPSNKVTEKGKDVELRCDPISGHTALYWYRQSLGQGLEFLIYFQGNSAPDKSGLPSDRFSAERTGGSVSTLTIQRTQQEDSAVYLCASSSRGQEASPLHFGNGTRLTVT.

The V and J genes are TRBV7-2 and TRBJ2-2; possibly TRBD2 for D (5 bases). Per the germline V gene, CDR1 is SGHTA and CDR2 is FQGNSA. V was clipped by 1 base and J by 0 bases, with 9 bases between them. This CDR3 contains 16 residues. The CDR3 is CASSLGAGTNTGELFF. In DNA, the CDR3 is TGTGCCAGCAGCTTAGGGGCGGGTACGAACACCGGGGAGCTGTTTTTT.

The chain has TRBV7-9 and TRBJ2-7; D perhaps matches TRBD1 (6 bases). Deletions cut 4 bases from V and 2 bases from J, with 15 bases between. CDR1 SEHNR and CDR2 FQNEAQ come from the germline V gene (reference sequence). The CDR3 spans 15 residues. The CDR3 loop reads CASSWVRDNTYEQYF. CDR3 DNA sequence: TGTGCCAGCAGCTGGGTGAGGGACAACACCTACGAGCAGTACTTC.

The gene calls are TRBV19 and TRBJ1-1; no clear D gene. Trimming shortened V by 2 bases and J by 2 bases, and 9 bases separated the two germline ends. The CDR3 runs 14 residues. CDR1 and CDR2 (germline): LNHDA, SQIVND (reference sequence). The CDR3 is CASSILGFNTEAFF. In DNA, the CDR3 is TGTGCCAGTAGTATACTAGGTTTCAACACTGAAGCTTTCTTT.

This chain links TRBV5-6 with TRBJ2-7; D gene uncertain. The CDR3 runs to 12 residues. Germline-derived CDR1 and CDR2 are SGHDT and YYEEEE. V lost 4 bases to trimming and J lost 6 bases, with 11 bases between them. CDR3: CASSLYPLEQYF. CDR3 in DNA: TGTGCCAGCAGCCTTTATCCCCTCGAGCAGTACTTC.

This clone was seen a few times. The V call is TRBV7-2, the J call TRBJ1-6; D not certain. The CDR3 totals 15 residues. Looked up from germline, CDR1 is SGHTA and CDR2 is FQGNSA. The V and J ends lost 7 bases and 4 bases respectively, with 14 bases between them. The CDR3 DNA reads TGTGCCAGCACCCCCCTAGCCATTTATAATTCACCCCTCCACTTT. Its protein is CASTPLAIYNSPLHF.

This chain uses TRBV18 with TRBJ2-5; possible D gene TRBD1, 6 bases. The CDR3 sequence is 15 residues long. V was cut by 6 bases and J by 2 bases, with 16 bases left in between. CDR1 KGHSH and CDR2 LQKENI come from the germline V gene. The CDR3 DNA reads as TGTGCCAGCTCGTCAACAGGGTGGGGACAAGAGACCCAGTACTTC. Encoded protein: CASSSTGWGQETQYF.

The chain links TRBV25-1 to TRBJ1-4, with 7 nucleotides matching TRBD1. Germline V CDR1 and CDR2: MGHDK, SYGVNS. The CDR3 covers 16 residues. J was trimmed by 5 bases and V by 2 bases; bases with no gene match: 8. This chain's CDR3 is CASSEPAGQMNEKLFF. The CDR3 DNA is TGTGCCAGCAGTGAACCGGCGGGACAGATGAATGAAAAACTGTTTTTT.

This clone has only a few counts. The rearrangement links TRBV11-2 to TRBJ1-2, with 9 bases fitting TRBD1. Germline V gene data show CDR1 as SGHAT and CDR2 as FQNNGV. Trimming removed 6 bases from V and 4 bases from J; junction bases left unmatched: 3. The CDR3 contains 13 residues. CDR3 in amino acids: CASSPDRGYGYTF. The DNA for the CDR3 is TGTGCCAGCAGTCCGGACAGGGGCTATGGCTACACCTTC.

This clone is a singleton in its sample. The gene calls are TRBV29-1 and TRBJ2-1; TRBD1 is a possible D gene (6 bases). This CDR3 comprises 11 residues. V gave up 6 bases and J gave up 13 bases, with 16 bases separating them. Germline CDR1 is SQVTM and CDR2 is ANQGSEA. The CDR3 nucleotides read TGCAGCGTCGAAACAGGGACCGAACAGTTCTTC. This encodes CSVETGTEQFF.

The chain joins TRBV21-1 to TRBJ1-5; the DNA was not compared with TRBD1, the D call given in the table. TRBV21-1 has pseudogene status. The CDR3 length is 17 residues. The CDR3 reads CASSKPHPGQGIQPQHF. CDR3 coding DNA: TGTGCCAGCAGCAAACCCCACCCGGGACAGGGTATTCAGCCCCAGCATTTT.

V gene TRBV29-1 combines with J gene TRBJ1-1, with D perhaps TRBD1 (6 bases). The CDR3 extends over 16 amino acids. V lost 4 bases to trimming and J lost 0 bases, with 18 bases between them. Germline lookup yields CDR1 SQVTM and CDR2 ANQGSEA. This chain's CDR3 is CSVAGRGTTLNTEAFF. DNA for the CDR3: TGCAGCGTTGCGGGCAGGGGAACAACCTTGAACACTGAAGCTTTCTTT.

The CDR3 coding sequence is TGCGCCAGCAGCTTGGGTAGTAGCGGGGTGACCGGGGAGCTGTTTTTT. Its protein product is CASSLGSSGVTGELFF. The chain has TRBV5-1 and TRBJ2-2; 8 nucleotides match TRBD2. The germline V gene encodes CDR1 SGHRS and CDR2 YFSETQ. CDR3 length: 16 amino acids. V lost 0 bases and J lost 5; bases outside the gene matches: 6.

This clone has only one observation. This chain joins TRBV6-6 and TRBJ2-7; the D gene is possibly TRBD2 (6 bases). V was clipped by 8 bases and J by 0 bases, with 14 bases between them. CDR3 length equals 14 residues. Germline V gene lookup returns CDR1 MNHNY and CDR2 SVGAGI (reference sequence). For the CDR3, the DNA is TGTGCCAGCCACGGCGGGGACGGCTCCTACGAGCAGTACTTC. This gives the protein CASHGGDGSYEQYF.

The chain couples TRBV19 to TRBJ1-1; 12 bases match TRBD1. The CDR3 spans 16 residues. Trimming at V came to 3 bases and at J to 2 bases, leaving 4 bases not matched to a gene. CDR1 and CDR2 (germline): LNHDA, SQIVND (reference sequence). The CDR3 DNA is TGTGCCAGTAGTATCTTGGGGACAGGGGGCAACACTGAAGCTTTCTTT. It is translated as CASSILGTGGNTEAFF.

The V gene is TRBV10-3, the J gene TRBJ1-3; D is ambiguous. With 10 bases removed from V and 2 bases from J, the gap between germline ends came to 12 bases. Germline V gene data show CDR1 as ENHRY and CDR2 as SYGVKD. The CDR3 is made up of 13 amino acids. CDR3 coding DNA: TGTGCCACCCTCACTTCGACTGGAAACACCATATATTTT. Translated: CATLTSTGNTIYF.